The source of this T cell receptor (beta chain) is a study of memory CD4+ T cells and cytomegalovirus serostatus. Data came from immunoSEQ multiplex PCR; TCRdb stores just in-frame clones and leaves some out. The sample lists about 59,000 clones; over 70% were seen once. Single viable CD3+CD4+CD8-CD45RO+ cells were sorted as the memory CD4+ T cells. From germline, CDR1 is MNHNY and CDR2 SVGAGI (reference sequence). The ends were cut back, 6 bases at V and 4 bases at J, with 19 bases in the middle. This CDR3 is 16 amino acids long. The genes are TRBV6-6 and TRBJ1-5; D is undetermined. The sequenced sample was memory CD4+ T cells from blood. The receptor was derived from an adult in good health and CMV-seronegative. Some clones in this sample may be carry-over from other donors' samples. CDR3 sequence reads: CASSPHLTGTNQPQHF. Here the CDR3 DNA reads TGTGCCAGCAGCCCCCATTTGACGGGAACTAATCAGCCCCAGCATTTT.